The present T cell receptor (beta chain) was sequenced within a study of T cells after yellow fever vaccination. Regarding the study as a whole: Although the secondary response was weaker, it peaked faster, at day 5 versus 15. Repertoires obtained by FACS sorting could include abundant clonotypes that entered as contaminants from the bulk population.

TCRdb analysed the 5' RACE reads with MiXCR anew, one entry per CDR3 protein. The table lists 400,000 to 450,000 distinct CDR3 sequences, 15% to 20% of them singletons. Germline V gene data show CDR1 as DFQATT and CDR2 as SNEGSKA (reference sequence). The CDR3 consists of 14 residues. Trimming stripped 3 bases from V and 1 base from J, with 12 bases between. This clonotype was picked up a small number of times. The target antigen is unknown. The source material was PBMCs, sampled before the yellow fever booster vaccination. The chain is built from TRBV20-1 and TRBJ1-1; D gene unclear. The receptor was isolated from a man between 18 and 29 years old who received the YFV17D yellow fever vaccine. CDR3 coding DNA: TGCAGTGCTAGGCCCCGGGCTGGGAACACTGAAGCTTTCTTT. Translated: CSARPRAGNTEAFF.